The 30 T cell receptor beta chains below all came from one sample that was sequenced in a study of cytomegalovirus exposure and HLA in healthy donors. A multiplex PCR was run with 60 Vbeta primers and 13 Jbeta primers. Profiled with immunoSEQ multiplex PCR; TCRdb holds only in-frame clones, not every one. The repertoire holds some 34,000 clones, 65% to 70% seen once, with about 9.4% in the top ten. Sequenced input: PBMCs. The receptor set was obtained from a man in his forties or fifties in good health and CMV-seropositive.

The rearrangement links TRBV6-6 to TRBJ1-1; no clear D gene. Germline V gene sequence: CDR1 MNHNY, CDR2 SVGAGI (reference sequence). V was cut by 2 bases and J by 0 bases, with 7 bases left in between. The CDR3 is made up of 14 amino acids. The CDR3 loop reads CASSYLAVNTEAFF. In DNA, the CDR3 is TGTGCCAGCAGTTACCTGGCAGTGAACACTGAAGCTTTCTTT.

This clone was detected only a few times. The chain carries TRBV7-6 and TRBJ2-3; 8 bases agree with TRBD1. Germline V gives CDR1 SGHVS, CDR2 FNYEAQ. This CDR3 region has 16 residues. J gave up 0 bases and V 4 bases, and 6 bases lay outside the gene matches. Here the CDR3 DNA reads TGTGCCAGCAGCTCACGGACAGGGATCAGCACAGATACGCAGTATTTT. Amino acids: CASSSRTGISTDTQYF.

The chain is built from TRBV5-1 and TRBJ2-2; D possibly corresponds to TRBD1 (6 bases). Deletions cut 2 bases from V and 1 base from J, with 18 bases between. The CDR3 loop spans 18 amino acids. Germline lookup yields CDR1 SGHRS and CDR2 YFSETQ. The CDR3 DNA sequence: TGCGCCAGCAGCTTAGCCGGCAGGGGAACCTTGAACACCGGGGAGCTGTTTTTT. It codes for CASSLAGRGTLNTGELFF.

V is TRBV19 and J is TRBJ2-2; TRBD1 agrees at 11 bases. There are 14 residues in the CDR3. V was clipped by 6 bases and J by 5 bases; unmatched bases: 2. The V gene's germline CDR1 is LNHDA and CDR2 SQIVND (reference sequence). CDR3 residues: CASRGTGGTGELFF. The CDR3 DNA reads as TGTGCCAGTAGAGGGACAGGGGGTACCGGGGAGCTGTTTTTT.

This clone turned up a few times. This chain links TRBV5-3 with TRBJ2-5; a weak D match, TRBD1 (5 bases). TRBV5-3 is treated as an ORF (open reading frame) with a function not yet certain. The CDR3 is 13 residues long. V gave up 4 bases and J gave up 1 base, with 8 bases separating them. The chain's CDR3 is CARSPRGQETQYF. In nucleotides, the CDR3 is TGTGCCAGAAGCCCTAGGGGCCAAGAGACCCAGTACTTC.

The table lists this clone with a few counts. V gene TRBV7-7 combines with J gene TRBJ1-4, with a tentative D call TRBD1 (6 bases). CDR1 and CDR2 (germline): SSHAT, FNYEAQ (reference sequence). Trimming pared 5 bases from V and 7 bases from J, leaving 17 bases between. This CDR3 is built from 15 residues. Here the CDR3 DNA reads TGTGCCAGCAGCCCCCTGGGAGGGGGTAGTGAAAAACTGTTTTTT. Translated: CASSPLGGGSEKLFF.

A few counts support this clone. V usage is TRBV7-3 and J usage is TRBJ2-1, with a possible D match to TRBD2 (5 bases). The CDR3 is 15 residues long. V gave up 8 bases and J gave up 3 bases, with 17 bases separating them. CDR1 and CDR2 from the germline V gene are SGHTA and FQGTGA. For the CDR3, the DNA is TGTGCCAGCGCCTCCGAGGGTGCCAGCTACAATGAGCAGTTCTTC. As protein: CASASEGASYNEQFF.

This clone was seen a single time. The V gene is TRBV7-6, the J gene TRBJ2-5; D possibly corresponds to TRBD2 (6 bases). The ends were cut back, 8 bases at V and 5 bases at J, with 18 bases in the middle. The germline V gene has CDR1 SGHVS and CDR2 FNYEAQ. This CDR3 region has 14 residues. CDR3 protein: CASRRRGPQETQYF. CDR3 in DNA: TGTGCCAGCCGGCGGCGGGGCCCCCAGGAGACCCAGTACTTC.

CDR3 DNA sequence: TGTGCCAGCAGCTTATGGGGGCGAGAGACCCAGTACTTC. It encodes CASSLWGRETQYF. The gene calls are TRBV7-2 and TRBJ2-5; tentative D call: TRBD1 (6 bases). This CDR3 region has 13 residues. Trimming took off 2 bases at V and 4 bases at J, with 8 bases between the two ends. Germline V gene data show CDR1 as SGHTA and CDR2 as FQGNSA. Drawing the rest from reference TRBV7-2 and TRBJ2-5, the complete variable domain is GAGVSQSPSNKVTEKGKDVELRCDPISGHTALYWYRQSLGQGLEFLIYFQGNSAPDKSGLPSDRFSAERTGGSVSTLTIQRTQQEDSAVYLCASSLWGRETQYFGPGTRLLVL.

The V gene is TRBV10-3, the J gene TRBJ1-6, with a possible D match to TRBD1 (5 bases). The CDR3 sequence is 14 residues long. Germline values: CDR1 ENHRY, CDR2 SYGVKD. Trimming shortened V by 3 bases and J by 9 bases, and 12 bases separated the two germline ends. The CDR3 DNA sequence: TGTGCCATCAGTGACCCAGGGTTGGCTTCACCCCTCCACTTT. Protein: CAISDPGLASPLHF.

The chain combines TRBV6-5 with TRBJ1-1; D may be TRBD1 (5 bases). V lost 6 bases and J 7 bases, leaving 15 bases between the germline ends. Per germline, CDR1 MNHEY and CDR2 SVGAGI. The CDR3 runs to 13 residues. The CDR3 reads CASSPMTVREAFF. The CDR3 DNA is TGTGCCAGCAGCCCTATGACAGTTCGTGAAGCTTTCTTT.

The rearrangement joins TRBV19 to TRBJ2-1, with 7 bases that match TRBD1. After removal of 3 bases from V and 8 bases from J, the junction contained 13 bases not matched to a gene. The germline CDR1 and CDR2 sequences are LNHDA and SQIVND (reference sequence). The CDR3 runs 16 residues. This CDR3 reads CASSIPGQWRFHEQFF. For the CDR3, the DNA is TGTGCCAGTAGTATTCCGGGACAGTGGCGTTTTCATGAGCAGTTCTTC.

This clone was counted once. The V and J genes are TRBV7-9 and TRBJ1-1; a possible D gene is TRBD1 (5 bases). The CDR3 covers 13 residues. Per the germline V gene, CDR1 is SEHNR and CDR2 is FQNEAQ (reference sequence). With 4 bases removed from V and 1 base from J, the gap between germline ends came to 7 bases. The CDR3 DNA reads as TGTGCCAGCAGCTCCAGGGAGAACACTGAAGCTTTCTTT. Protein: CASSSRENTEAFF.

The V gene is TRBV28, the J gene TRBJ2-7; perhaps TRBD1 as D (6 bases). Germline V gene data show CDR1 as MDHEN and CDR2 as SYDVKM. CDR3 size: 13 residues. Trimming left V 6 bases short and J 0 bases short, with 9 bases between. The CDR3 sequence is CASSDRSSYEQYF. The CDR3 nucleotides are TGTGCCAGCAGCGACAGGAGCTCCTACGAGCAGTACTTC.

CDR3 coding DNA: TGTGCCAGCAGATTTCGCGGGGGGACGAACACCGGGGAGCTGTTTTTT. Translated: CASRFRGGTNTGELFF. The chain combines TRBV11-2 with TRBJ2-2, with 8 bases aligning to TRBD2. J lost 0 bases, V lost 6 bases, and 6 bases had no gene match. This CDR3 has 16 amino acids. Germline values: CDR1 SGHAT, CDR2 FQNNGV.

This CDR3 reads CASSLSSYNEQFF. The CDR3 nucleotides are TGTGCCAGCTCCCTTAGCTCCTACAATGAGCAGTTCTTC. The chain has TRBV18 and TRBJ2-1; no definite D call. V gave up 6 bases and J gave up 0 bases, with 6 bases separating them. This CDR3 has 13 amino acids. CDR1 and CDR2 (germline): KGHSH, LQKENI.

V is TRBV6-5 and J is TRBJ2-5; 7 nucleotides agree with TRBD2. The CDR3 is 15 residues long. The junction had 8 bases not matched to a gene; V was cut back by 0 bases and J by 7 bases. Germline lookup yields CDR1 MNHEY and CDR2 SVGAGI. The CDR3 DNA follows: TGTGCCAGCAGTTACTCTGGGACCTCGGGGGGGACCCAGTACTTC. It encodes CASSYSGTSGGTQYF.

This clone was seen a few times. The V gene is TRBV11-3, the J gene TRBJ2-7; maybe TRBD2 (5 bases). V lost 0 bases to trimming and J lost 3 bases, with 9 bases between them. Germline V CDR1 and CDR2: SGHNT, YENEEA. This CDR3 region has 14 residues. The CDR3 DNA follows: TGTGCCAGCAGCTTAGAGGTACGGGACTACGAGCAGTACTTC. Amino acids: CASSLEVRDYEQYF.

CDR3 DNA sequence: TGTGCCAGCAGTTACGGGACAGGGAGCTCCTACAATGAGCAGTTCTTC. Residues: CASSYGTGSSYNEQFF. The chain is built from TRBV6-5 and TRBJ2-1; 9 positions agree with TRBD1. Germline CDR1 is MNHEY and CDR2 is SVGAGI. The CDR3 has 16 amino acids. Trimming cost V 2 bases and J 0 bases; bases outside gene matches: 2.

The CDR3 protein is CASSFDRTPDQPQHF. The CDR3 nucleotides are TGTGCCAGCAGCTTTGACAGGACCCCCGATCAGCCCCAGCATTTT. This chain links TRBV5-5 with TRBJ1-5; TRBD1 is a possible D gene (6 bases). Germline lookup yields CDR1 SGHKS and CDR2 YYEKEE (reference sequence). Between the trimmed V and J ends, which lost 2 bases and 5 bases, there was a span of 14 bases. This CDR3 region has 15 residues.

The chain has TRBV25-1 and TRBJ1-2; 7 nucleotides agree with TRBD1. The CDR3 is 14 residues long. CDR1 and CDR2 from the germline V gene are MGHDK and SYGVNS. V lost 2 bases and J lost 2; bases outside the gene matches: 2. The CDR3 sequence: CASSEPTGNYGYTF. CDR3 coding DNA: TGTGCCAGCAGTGAACCGACAGGGAACTATGGCTACACCTTC.

V and J are TRBV5-6 and TRBJ1-2; 10 nucleotides line up with TRBD1. The CDR3 totals 14 residues. In germline, CDR1 is SGHDT, CDR2 YYEEEE. V lost 4 bases to trimming and J lost 9 bases; unmatched junction nucleotides: 9. The CDR3: CASSLTRQGASYTF. CDR3 sequence (DNA): TGTGCCAGCAGCCTGACCCGACAGGGGGCTAGCTACACCTTC.

This clone was observed a handful of times. The chain joins TRBV18 to TRBJ1-2, with D possibly TRBD1 on 5 matching bases. The CDR3 is made up of 15 amino acids. V was trimmed by 3 bases and J by 4 bases, leaving 15 bases between them. Germline loops: CDR1 KGHSH, CDR2 LQKENI. CDR3 DNA sequence: TGTGCCAGCTCACCTTCGGTAGGGGTTGGCTATGGCTACACCTTC. Translation gives CASSPSVGVGYGYTF.

CDR3 region: CASSLTSGGYEQYF. The DNA for the CDR3 is TGTGCCAGCAGCTTGACTAGCGGGGGTTACGAGCAGTACTTC. The rearrangement links TRBV5-5 to TRBJ2-7; 11 nucleotides align to TRBD2. Germline V gene lookup returns CDR1 SGHKS and CDR2 YYEKEE (reference sequence). There are 14 residues in the CDR3. V dropped 1 base and J dropped 4; count of bases not matched to a gene: 1.

This clone was recorded only once. V is TRBV19 and J is TRBJ1-1, with D uncertain. CDR3 length: 14 residues. CDR1 and CDR2 from the germline V gene are LNHDA and SQIVND (reference sequence). V was shortened by 3 bases and J by 4 bases, with 12 bases between the two germline ends. CDR3 amino acids: CASSMERSGTEAFF. CDR3 nucleotide sequence: TGTGCCAGTAGTATGGAAAGAAGCGGCACTGAAGCTTTCTTT.

On this clone: Other DNA sequences in the same sample also yield this CDR3. CDR3 DNA sequence: TGTGCCAGCAGCTTGGCGCTGATCGGCGGCAGCCCTAACTATGGCTACACCTTC. Its translation is CASSLALIGGSPNYGYTF. V usage is TRBV7-8 and J usage is TRBJ1-2; no firm D call. Germline values: CDR1 SGHVS, CDR2 FQNEAQ. With 3 bases removed from V and 0 bases from J, the gap between germline ends came to 20 bases. This CDR3 region has 18 residues. Based on the CDR3 plus reference TRBV7-8 and TRBJ1-2, the full variable domain is GAGVSQSPRYKVAKRGQDVALRCDPISGHVSLFWYQQALGQGPEFLTYFQNEAQLDKSGLPSDRFFAERPEGSVSTLKIQRTQQEDSAVYLCASSLALIGGSPNYGYTFGSGTRLTVV.

This clone appeared a single time. The genes are TRBV6-6 and TRBJ2-3; 8 bases are shared with TRBD1. Per the germline V gene, CDR1 is MNHNY and CDR2 is SVGAGI (reference sequence). The CDR3 is made up of 15 amino acids. J gave up 4 bases and V 5 bases, and 8 bases lay outside the gene matches. CDR3 DNA sequence: TGTGCCAGCAGTCACGGGACAGGAAAGGCAGATACGCAGTATTTT. The encoded protein is CASSHGTGKADTQYF.

In this sample, this clone turned up a few times. V and J are TRBV9 and TRBJ1-2; D remains unclear. Deletions cut 3 bases from V and 3 bases from J, with 3 bases between. This CDR3 spans 11 amino acids. The germline CDR1 and CDR2 sequences are SGDLS and YYNGEE. Written as DNA, the CDR3 is TGTGCCAGCAGCGACTACTATGGCTACACCTTC. Translation gives CASSDYYGYTF.

V and J are TRBV28 and TRBJ2-5, with 7 nucleotides matching TRBD2. Germline lookup yields CDR1 MDHEN and CDR2 SYDVKM. CDR3 size: 15 residues. V shed 4 bases and J 1 base; nucleotides not matched to a gene: 6. This CDR3 reads CASSWSSGGQETQYF. In nucleotides, the CDR3 is TGTGCCAGCAGTTGGTCTAGCGGCGGCCAAGAGACCCAGTACTTC.

This chain connects TRBV9 to TRBJ1-2; 12 bases are shared with TRBD1. CDR3 length equals 17 residues. Germline loops: CDR1 SGDLS, CDR2 YYNGEE. The V gene end was trimmed by 2 bases and the J gene end by 8 bases; junction bases not matched to a gene: 13. The CDR3 nucleotides are TGTGCCAGCAGCGTTTCCGGGACAGGGGGCGCAGTGAGCGGCTACACCTTC. This encodes CASSVSGTGGAVSGYTF.